The next 10 T cell receptor beta chains were all read from a single sample in a study of blood T cells in healthy people across ages. Sample-barcoded 5' priming and a J-beta primer mix drove a second PCR of roughly 6 to 12 cycles. From the 5' RACE reads, TCRdb called clonotypes with MiXCR, one entry per CDR3 protein. The sample includes 700,000 to 900,000 distinct CDR3 sequences, approximately 24% of them seen just once. This sample was shared with a second study, whose subject was T cells of mothers and their children.

What was sequenced was blood. The origin of the receptors is a boy aged 5-17 years in good health.

V gene TRBV18 combines with J gene TRBJ2-5; D not resolved. Germline V lookup: CDR1 KGHSH, CDR2 LQKENI. The germline V and J ends were trimmed by 0 bases and 4 bases, with 9 bases remaining between them. This CDR3 spans 14 amino acids. CDR3 nucleotides: TGTGCCAGCTCACCACCGGTCTCTGCAGAGACCCAGTACTTC. Protein: CASSPPVSAETQYF.

This clonotype was recorded a few times. CDR3 region: CASSETILGETQYF. CDR3 DNA sequence: TGTGCCAGCAGTGAGACTATCTTGGGGGAGACCCAGTACTTC. The chain uses TRBV25-1 and TRBJ2-5; a possible D gene is TRBD2 (5 bases). Trimming stripped 3 bases from V and 5 bases from J, with 13 bases between. CDR1 is MGHDK and CDR2 is SYGVNS in the germline V gene. The CDR3 contains 14 residues.

Comment on this clonotype: A much larger clone is a single base away; this may be a read error. The chain links TRBV10-3 to TRBJ2-5, with D perhaps TRBD1 (5 bases). Germline CDR1 ENHRY, CDR2 SYGVKD. This CDR3 region has 15 residues. V lost 4 bases and J 0 bases, leaving 12 bases between the germline ends. This CDR3 is CAISGHGHNQETQYF. For the CDR3, the DNA is TGTGCCATCAGTGGCCACGGACACAACCAAGAGACCCAGTACTTC.

The J gene is TRBJ2-7, the V gene TRBV10-2; 12 positions match TRBD2. The DNA end lines up better with TRBJ2-1; the J call may be wrong. This CDR3 contains 16 residues. Per the germline V gene, CDR1 is WSHSY and CDR2 is SAAADI. The CDR3 DNA sequence: TGCGCCAGCAGTTCAAGACTAGCGGGGGTATACAATGAGCAGTTCTTC. The encoded protein is CASSSRLAGVYNEQFF.

This clonotype was counted a few times. V gene TRBV20-1 combines with J gene TRBJ1-4; D is ambiguous. The length of the CDR3 is 12 residues. V lost 3 bases and J lost 5, with 7 bases in between. The germline CDR1 and CDR2 sequences are DFQATT and SNEGSKA (reference sequence). The CDR3 reads CSARPANEKLFF. Written as DNA, the CDR3 is TGCAGTGCTAGGCCCGCGAATGAAAAACTGTTTTTT.

The count of this clonotype is one. V usage is TRBV3-1 and J usage is TRBJ2-5; D may be TRBD1 (5 bases). The J call may be incorrect, as the DNA end agrees better with TRBJ2-7. The germline V gene encodes CDR1 LGHDT and CDR2 YNNKEL (reference sequence). The CDR3 length is 15 residues. The CDR3: CASSQVPRATYEQYF. As DNA, the CDR3 is TGTGCCAGCAGCCAAGTTCCCAGGGCAACCTACGAGCAGTACTTC.

The J gene is TRBJ2-2, the V gene TRBV7-2; D not certain. The germline V and J ends were trimmed by 4 bases and 5 bases, with 8 bases remaining between them. Germline-derived CDR1 and CDR2 are SGHTA and FQGNSA. The CDR3 contains 13 residues. CDR3: CASSSRMTGELFF. The DNA for the CDR3 is TGTGCCAGCAGCTCCAGAATGACCGGGGAGCTGTTTTTT. Full variable domain (rest looked up from reference TRBV7-2 and TRBJ2-2): GAGVSQSPSNKVTEKGKDVELRCDPISGHTALYWYRQSLGQGLEFLIYFQGNSAPDKSGLPSDRFSAERTGGSVSTLTIQRTQQEDSAVYLCASSSRMTGELFFGEGSRLTVL.

This clonotype was counted a few times. This chain links TRBV12-3 or TRBV12-4 with TRBJ2-5; TRBD2 aligns across 8 bases. This CDR3 region has 18 residues. The J segment lost 5 bases and the V segment lost 2 bases, leaving 16 bases of the junction unmatched. DNA of the CDR3: TGTGCCAGCAGTTTATTGCTGGGTCGGGGGGGCCGGACGGAGACCCAGTACTTC. It yields the protein CASSLLLGRGGRTETQYF.

The chain carries TRBV6-1 and TRBJ2-5; the D gene is possibly TRBD2 (6 bases). V shed 4 bases and J shed 5 bases, with 14 bases lying between them. CDR1 is MNHNS and CDR2 is SASEGT in the germline V gene. CDR3 size: 14 residues. CDR3 in amino acids: CASSGLGARETQYF. The CDR3 region has the DNA TGTGCCAGCAGTGGACTAGGGGCGAGGGAGACCCAGTACTTC.

The rearrangement joins TRBV29-1 to TRBJ2-7, with D perhaps TRBD1 or TRBD2 (5 bases each). The CDR3 is made up of 12 amino acids. The germline gives CDR1 SQVTM, CDR2 ANQGSEA. Deletions cut 4 bases from V and 6 bases from J, with 13 bases between. CDR3 loop: CSVVHLGTEQYF. DNA for the CDR3: TGCAGCGTTGTCCACCTGGGGACCGAGCAGTACTTC.